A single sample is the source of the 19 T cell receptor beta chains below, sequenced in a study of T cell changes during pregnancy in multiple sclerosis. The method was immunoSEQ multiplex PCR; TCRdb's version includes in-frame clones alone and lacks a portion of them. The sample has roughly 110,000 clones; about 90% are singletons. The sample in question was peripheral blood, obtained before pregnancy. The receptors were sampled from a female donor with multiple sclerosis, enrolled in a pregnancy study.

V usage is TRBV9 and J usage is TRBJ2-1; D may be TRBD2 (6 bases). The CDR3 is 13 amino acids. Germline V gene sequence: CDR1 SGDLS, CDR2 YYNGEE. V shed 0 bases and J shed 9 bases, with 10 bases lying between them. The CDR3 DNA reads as TGTGCCAGCAGCGTAGGGCAGGGAGGTGAGCAGTTCTTC. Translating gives CASSVGQGGEQFF.

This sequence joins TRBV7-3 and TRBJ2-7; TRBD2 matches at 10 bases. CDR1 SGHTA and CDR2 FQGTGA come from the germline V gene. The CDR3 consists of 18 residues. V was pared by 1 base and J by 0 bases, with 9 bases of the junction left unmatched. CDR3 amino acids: CASSLRPPSGSTSYEQYF. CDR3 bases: TGTGCCAGCAGCTTAAGGCCCCCTAGCGGGAGTACCTCCTACGAGCAGTACTTC. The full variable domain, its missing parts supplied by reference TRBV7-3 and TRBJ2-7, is GAGVSQTPSNKVTEKGKYVELRCDPISGHTALYWYRQSLGQGPEFLIYFQGTGAADDSGLPNDRFFAVRPEGSVSTLKIQRTERGDSAVYLCASSLRPPSGSTSYEQYFGPGTRLTVT.

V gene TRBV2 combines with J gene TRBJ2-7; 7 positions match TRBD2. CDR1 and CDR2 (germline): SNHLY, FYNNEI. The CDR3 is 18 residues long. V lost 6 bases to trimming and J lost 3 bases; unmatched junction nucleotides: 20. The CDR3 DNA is TGTGCCAGCAGCGAAAAAATCCCCCTAGGGCGGGGGATCTACGAGCAGTACTTC. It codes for CASSEKIPLGRGIYEQYF.

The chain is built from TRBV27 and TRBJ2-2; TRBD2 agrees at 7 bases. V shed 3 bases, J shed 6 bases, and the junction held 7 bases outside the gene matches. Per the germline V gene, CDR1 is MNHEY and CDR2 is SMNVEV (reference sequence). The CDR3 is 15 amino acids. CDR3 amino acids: CASSFAGAIAGELFF. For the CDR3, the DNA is TGTGCCAGCAGTTTCGCGGGAGCGATTGCCGGGGAGCTGTTTTTT.

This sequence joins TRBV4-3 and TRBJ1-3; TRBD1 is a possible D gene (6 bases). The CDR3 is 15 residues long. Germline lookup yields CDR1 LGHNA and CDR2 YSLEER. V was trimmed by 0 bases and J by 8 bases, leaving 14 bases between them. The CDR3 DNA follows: TGCGCCAGCAGCCAAGACCGGGGGGGCTGGGACACCATATATTTT. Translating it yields CASSQDRGGWDTIYF.

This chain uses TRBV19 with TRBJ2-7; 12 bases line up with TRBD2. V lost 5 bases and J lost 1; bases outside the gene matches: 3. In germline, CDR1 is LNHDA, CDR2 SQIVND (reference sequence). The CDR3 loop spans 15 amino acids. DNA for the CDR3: TGTGCCAGTAGTCGGACTAGCGGGATATCCTACGAGCAGTACTTC. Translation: CASSRTSGISYEQYF.

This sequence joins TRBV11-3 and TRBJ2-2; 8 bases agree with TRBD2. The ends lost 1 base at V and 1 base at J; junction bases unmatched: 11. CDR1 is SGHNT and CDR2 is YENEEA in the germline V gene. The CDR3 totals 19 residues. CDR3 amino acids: CASSLGMSGGAKNTGELFF. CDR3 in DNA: TGTGCCAGCAGCTTAGGCATGAGCGGGGGAGCTAAGAACACCGGGGAGCTGTTTTTT.

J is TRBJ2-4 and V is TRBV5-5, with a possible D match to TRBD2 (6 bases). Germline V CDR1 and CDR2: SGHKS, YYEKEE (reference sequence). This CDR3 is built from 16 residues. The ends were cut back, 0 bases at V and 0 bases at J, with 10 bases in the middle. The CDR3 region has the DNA TGTGCCAGCAGCTTGGGGGACTTGTTAGCCAAAAACATTCAGTACTTC. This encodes CASSLGDLLAKNIQYF.

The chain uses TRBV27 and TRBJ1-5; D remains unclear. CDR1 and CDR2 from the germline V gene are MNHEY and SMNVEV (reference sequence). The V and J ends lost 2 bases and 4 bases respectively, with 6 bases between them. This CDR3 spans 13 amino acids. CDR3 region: CASSLTLNQPQHF. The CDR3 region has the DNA TGTGCCAGCAGTTTAACACTAAATCAGCCCCAGCATTTT.

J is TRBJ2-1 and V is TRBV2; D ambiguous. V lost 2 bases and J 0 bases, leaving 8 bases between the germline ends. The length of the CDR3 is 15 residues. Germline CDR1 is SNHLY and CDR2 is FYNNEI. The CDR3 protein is CASSEMGFSYNEQFF. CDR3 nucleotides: TGTGCCAGCAGTGAAATGGGCTTCTCCTACAATGAGCAGTTCTTC.

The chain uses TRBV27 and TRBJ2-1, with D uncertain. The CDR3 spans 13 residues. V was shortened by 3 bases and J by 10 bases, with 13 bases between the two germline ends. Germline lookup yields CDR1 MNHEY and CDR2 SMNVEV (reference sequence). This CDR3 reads CASSFTGPREQFF. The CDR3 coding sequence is TGTGCCAGCAGTTTCACGGGTCCCCGGGAGCAGTTCTTC.

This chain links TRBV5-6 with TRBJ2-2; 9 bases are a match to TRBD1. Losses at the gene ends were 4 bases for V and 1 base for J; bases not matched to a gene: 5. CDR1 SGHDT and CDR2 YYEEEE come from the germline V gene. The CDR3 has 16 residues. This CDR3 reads CASSTTGGGNTGELFF. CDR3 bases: TGTGCCAGCAGCACGACAGGGGGGGGGAACACCGGGGAGCTGTTTTTT.

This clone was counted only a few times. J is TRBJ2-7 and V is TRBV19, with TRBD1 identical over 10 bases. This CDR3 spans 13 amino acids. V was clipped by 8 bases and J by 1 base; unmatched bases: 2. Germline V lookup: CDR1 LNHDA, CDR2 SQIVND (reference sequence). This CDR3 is CASRDRGSYEQYF. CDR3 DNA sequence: TGTGCCAGTCGGGACAGGGGTTCCTACGAGCAGTACTTC. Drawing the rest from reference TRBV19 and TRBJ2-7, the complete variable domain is DGGITQSPKYLFRKEGQNVTLSCEQNLNHDAMYWYRQDPGQGLRLIYYSQIVNDFQKGDIAEGYSVSREKKESFPLTVTSAQKNPTAFYLCASRDRGSYEQYFGPGTRLTVT.

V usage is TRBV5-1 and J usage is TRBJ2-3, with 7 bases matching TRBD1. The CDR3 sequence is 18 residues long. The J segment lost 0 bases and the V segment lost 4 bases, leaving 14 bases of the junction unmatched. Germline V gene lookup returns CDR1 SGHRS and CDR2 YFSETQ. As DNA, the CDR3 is TGCGCCAGCAGCAGCCAACCGACAGGGAAGGCCAGCACAGATACGCAGTATTTT. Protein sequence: CASSSQPTGKASTDTQYF.

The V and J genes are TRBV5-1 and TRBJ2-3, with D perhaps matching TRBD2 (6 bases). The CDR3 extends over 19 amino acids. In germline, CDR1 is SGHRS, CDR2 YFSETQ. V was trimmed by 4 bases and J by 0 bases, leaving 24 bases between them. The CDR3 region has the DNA TGCGCCAGCAGCCGGATTTCTGGAGGGAGGATCGATAGCACAGATACGCAGTATTTT. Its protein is CASSRISGGRIDSTDTQYF.

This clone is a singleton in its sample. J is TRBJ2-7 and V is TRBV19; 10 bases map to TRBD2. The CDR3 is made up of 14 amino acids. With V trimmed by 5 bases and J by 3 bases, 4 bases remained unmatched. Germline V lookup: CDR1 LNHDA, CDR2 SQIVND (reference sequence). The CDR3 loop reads CASSRAGGLYEQYF. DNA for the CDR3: TGTGCCAGTAGTCGAGCGGGGGGGCTCTACGAGCAGTACTTC.

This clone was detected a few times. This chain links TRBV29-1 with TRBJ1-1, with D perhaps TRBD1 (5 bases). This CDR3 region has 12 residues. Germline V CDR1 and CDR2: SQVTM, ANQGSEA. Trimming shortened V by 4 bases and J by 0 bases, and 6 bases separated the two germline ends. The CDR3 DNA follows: TGCAGCGTTGGACAGATGAACACTGAAGCTTTCTTT. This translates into CSVGQMNTEAFF.

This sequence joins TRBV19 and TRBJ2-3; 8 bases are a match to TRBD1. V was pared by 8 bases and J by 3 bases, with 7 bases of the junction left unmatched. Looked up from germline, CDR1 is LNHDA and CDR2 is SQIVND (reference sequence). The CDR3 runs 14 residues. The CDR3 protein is CASSTDRATDTQYF. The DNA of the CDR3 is TGTGCCAGTTCTACGGACAGGGCGACAGATACGCAGTATTTT. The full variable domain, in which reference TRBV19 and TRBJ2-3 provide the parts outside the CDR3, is DGGITQSPKYLFRKEGQNVTLSCEQNLNHDAMYWYRQDPGQGLRLIYYSQIVNDFQKGDIAEGYSVSREKKESFPLTVTSAQKNPTAFYLCASSTDRATDTQYFGPGTRLTVL.

CDR3 protein: CASSLRVVGTVNQPQHF. CDR3 nucleotides: TGTGCCAGTAGTCTAAGGGTTGTGGGGACTGTAAATCAGCCCCAGCATTTT. J is TRBJ1-5 and V is TRBV19; D perhaps matches TRBD1 (5 bases). Germline CDR1 LNHDA, CDR2 SQIVND (reference sequence). The V end lost 5 bases, the J end lost 4 bases, and 21 bases lay between the germline ends. This CDR3 has 17 residues.